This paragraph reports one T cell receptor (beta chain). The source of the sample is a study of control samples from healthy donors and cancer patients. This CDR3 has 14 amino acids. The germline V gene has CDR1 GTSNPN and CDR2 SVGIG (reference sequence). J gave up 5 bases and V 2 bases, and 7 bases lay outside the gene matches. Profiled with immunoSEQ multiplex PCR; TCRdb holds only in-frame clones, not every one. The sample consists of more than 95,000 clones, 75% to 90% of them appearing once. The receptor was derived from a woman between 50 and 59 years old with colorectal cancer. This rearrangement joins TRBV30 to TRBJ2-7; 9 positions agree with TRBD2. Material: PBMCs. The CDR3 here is CAWSRVAGVDEQYF. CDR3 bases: TGTGCCTGGAGTAGGGTAGCGGGAGTCGACGAGCAGTACTTC.